A single T cell receptor (beta chain) is shown here with its context. This clone has only one observation. Its cognate antigen has yet to be identified. It has no much larger one-base neighbor in the sample; base qualities were not kept. The CDR3 goes from the cysteine to the phenylalanine over 13 residues. Here the CDR3 DNA is all that survives: 39 bases in frame from base 1. V is cut by 6 bases and J by 4 bases, and the space between the germline ends is 12 bases. The germline V gene (reference sequence) specifies LNHDA as CDR1 and SQIVND as CDR2. TCRbeta CDR3 regions were amplified from genomic DNA using the immunoSEQ Assay, a bias-controlled multiplex PCR. Regarding the original processing steps: The number of nucleated cells in each sample was estimated from the amplification of reference gene primers within the assay. To quantify the absolute abundance of each unique TCRbeta CDR3 rearrangement, sequence reads were collapsed and filtered. For each sample, productive Simpson clonality was calculated as the square root of Simpson's diversity index over productive rearrangements. What TCRdb holds here is the immuneACCESS table cut down to in-frame rearrangements. Part of the clones is not present; checked against another copy, under half of the missing clones reflect an unresolved V gene, and the others are unexplained. V and J calls and clone size are as listed in that table; D and trimming were resolved from the DNA. This sample is represented by 190,000 or so clones; over 80% of them were singletons. 1.2% of the sample rests with the top ten.

Participants in the prospective study were aged roughly 18 to 90 years, lived in about two dozen United States geographic areas, and enrolled through a virtual design. In the prospective study, participants were assigned to cohorts based on the clinical history participants reported in a screening survey and a study questionnaire. Recovered participants in ImmuneRACE Cohort 3 were defined as having two consecutive negative NP/OP PCR tests, clearance from a healthcare professional, or resolution of symptoms. Each participant in the prospective study had whole blood, serum and a nasopharyngeal or oropharyngeal swab collected by mobile phlebotomists. Over an approximately 2-month period, participants in the prospective study had the option of providing additional blood draws and questionnaires. Before DNA extraction, prospective study blood samples were shipped either frozen or at room temperature.

These data belong to a study of blood T cell repertoires in COVID-19 (dated by TCRdb to the early 2020s). Turning to the overall study: Samples from collaborators originated in the United States, Italy and Spain and spanned both the acute and convalescent phases of COVID-19. Deeply sampled blood TCRbeta repertoires from subjects exposed to, actively infected with, or recovered from COVID-19 were included in the dataset. The material from the prospective study consisted of cDNA or gDNA derived from T cells, B-cell-depleted T cells, or PBMCs. Where HLA class I and class II types were available, the types were taken from metadata supplied by the sample provider, not from assay-based typing. Sample metadata almost always included a de-identified subject ID, COVID-19 status, age in years and sex. The samples were drawn from the first 160 participants of the ongoing ImmuneRACE study and from roughly 1,300 subjects provided by 6 global collaborators. The repertoires were released in a freely available public database meant as a resource for research on the immune response to SARS-CoV-2. The study at large found these results: The amount of clinical and demographic metadata varied by source and participant and was provided uncurated.

The sequenced sample was PBMCs or T cells enriched from blood (not recorded which). The sequence was obtained from a man between 25 and 39 years old who had recovered from COVID-19. The sequence is built from TRBV19 and TRBJ1-1; tentative D gene TRBD1, with 5 bases matching. The DNA sequence reads TGTGCCAGTAGCCTAGACAGAAGCACTGAAGCTTTCTTT. Its protein reads: CASSLDRSTEAFF.